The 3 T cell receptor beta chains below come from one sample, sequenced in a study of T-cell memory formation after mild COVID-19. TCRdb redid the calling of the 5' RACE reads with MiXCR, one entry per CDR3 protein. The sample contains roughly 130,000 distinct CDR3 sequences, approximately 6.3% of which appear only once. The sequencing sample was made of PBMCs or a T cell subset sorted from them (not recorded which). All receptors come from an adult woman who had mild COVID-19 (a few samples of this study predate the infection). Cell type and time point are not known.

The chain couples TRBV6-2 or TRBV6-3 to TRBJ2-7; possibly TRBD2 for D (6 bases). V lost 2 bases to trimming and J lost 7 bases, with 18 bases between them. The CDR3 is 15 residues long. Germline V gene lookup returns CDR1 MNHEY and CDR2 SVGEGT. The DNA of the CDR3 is TGTGCCAGCAGTTACACCGCGGGACCCTACGGAGAGCAGTACTTC. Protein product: CASSYTAGPYGEQYF.

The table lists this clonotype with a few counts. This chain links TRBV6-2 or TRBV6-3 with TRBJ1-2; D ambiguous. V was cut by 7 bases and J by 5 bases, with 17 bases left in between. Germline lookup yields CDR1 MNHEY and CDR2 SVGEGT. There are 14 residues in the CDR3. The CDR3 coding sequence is TGTGCCAGCACCCTCGCGGCGGGAGATTATGGCTACACCTTC. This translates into CASTLAAGDYGYTF.

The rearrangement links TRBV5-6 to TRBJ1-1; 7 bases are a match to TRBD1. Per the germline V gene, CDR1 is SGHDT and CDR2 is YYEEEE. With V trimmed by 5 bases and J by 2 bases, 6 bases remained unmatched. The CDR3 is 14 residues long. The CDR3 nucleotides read TGTGCCAGCAGATCCGGGACAGCAAACACTGAAGCTTTCTTT. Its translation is CASRSGTANTEAFF. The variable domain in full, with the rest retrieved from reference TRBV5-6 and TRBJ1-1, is DAGVTQSPTHLIKTRGQQVTLRCSPKSGHDTVSWYQQALGQGPQFIFQYYEEEERQRGNFPDRFSGHQFPNYSSELNVNALLLGDSALYLCASRSGTANTEAFFGQGTRLTVV.